Each of the 8 T cell receptor beta chains below was sequenced from the same sample in a study of T-cell memory formation after mild COVID-19. TCRdb reprocessed the 5' RACE reads via MiXCR and lists one record per CDR3 protein. The repertoire consists of about 130,000 distinct CDR3 sequences, with around 25% occurring once and the leading ten covering roughly 25%. The sample comprised PBMCs or a T cell subset sorted from them (not recorded which). The receptors were sampled from an adult woman who had mild COVID-19 (a few samples of this study predate the infection). Cell type and time point are not known.

The CDR3 nucleotides are TGCGCCAGCAGCTTGGCTGGGTCATTGGGGGAGACCCAGTACTTC. Translating it yields CASSLAGSLGETQYF. The V and J genes are TRBV5-1 and TRBJ2-5, with D uncertain. CDR3 length: 15 residues. Germline CDR1 SGHRS, CDR2 YFSETQ. The V gene lost 0 bases and the J gene lost 5 bases, with 14 bases spanning the gap. Variable domain in full (rest from reference TRBV5-1 and TRBJ2-5): KAGVTQTPRYLIKTRGQQVTLSCSPISGHRSVSWYQQTPGQGLQFLFEYFSETQRNKGNFPGRFSGRQFSNSRSEMNVSTLELGDSALYLCASSLAGSLGETQYFGPGTRLLVL.

This clonotype was observed a few times. The chain carries TRBV12-3 or TRBV12-4 and TRBJ2-7, with a tentative D call TRBD1 (5 bases). This CDR3 has 14 amino acids. V was clipped by 5 bases and J by 4 bases, with 15 bases between them. CDR3 nucleotide sequence: TGTGCCAGCAGTCTACTACTGGACACTTACGAGCAGTACTTC. Protein sequence: CASSLLLDTYEQYF.

There are a few counts of this clonotype. The chain couples TRBV29-1 to TRBJ1-2; D remains unclear. Germline V gene lookup returns CDR1 SQVTM and CDR2 ANQGSEA. The V gene lost 6 bases and the J gene lost 4 bases, with 15 bases spanning the gap. This CDR3 has 13 residues. CDR3 sequence (DNA): TGCAGCGTCGGAACTACAGCATCCTATGGCTACACCTTC. This codes for CSVGTTASYGYTF.

This chain joins TRBV6-2 or TRBV6-3 and TRBJ2-1; the D is unclear. Germline V gene sequence: CDR1 MNHEY, CDR2 SVGEGT. V gave up 0 bases and J gave up 6 bases, with 9 bases separating them. This CDR3 contains 14 residues. CDR3 amino acids: CASSYSSPFNEQFF. CDR3 in DNA: TGTGCCAGCAGTTACTCGAGTCCCTTCAATGAGCAGTTCTTC.

The V gene is TRBV12-3 or TRBV12-4, the J gene TRBJ2-2; 8 nucleotides agree with TRBD2. Trimming took 6 bases from V and 1 from J; bases not matched to a gene: 4. The CDR3 is 15 residues long. The CDR3, as DNA: TGTGCCAGCAGCCTAGCGGGCCTGAACACCGGGGAGCTGTTTTTT. Translated, it gives CASSLAGLNTGELFF.

The chain joins TRBV19 to TRBJ2-3, with 9 bases aligning to TRBD2. The CDR3 runs to 17 residues. Germline CDR1 and CDR2: LNHDA and SQIVND (reference sequence). Unmatched junction bases numbered 12, after V lost 3 bases and J lost 5 bases. This CDR3 is CASSMKGASGVRDTQYF. The CDR3, as DNA: TGTGCCAGTAGTATGAAGGGGGCTAGCGGGGTCCGAGATACGCAGTATTTT.

This clonotype has only a few counts. This sequence joins TRBV7-9 and TRBJ2-2; possible D gene TRBD1, 6 bases. The CDR3 extends over 17 amino acids. Trimming cost V 4 bases and J 4 bases, with 19 bases left between them. CDR1 SEHNR and CDR2 FQNEAQ come from the germline V gene (reference sequence). The DNA for the CDR3 is TGTGCCAGCAGCTACACAGGGACACCTGAACCCACCGGGGAGCTGTTTTTT. Translating it yields CASSYTGTPEPTGELFF. Full variable domain (missing parts from reference TRBV7-9 and TRBJ2-2): DTGVSQNPRHKITKRGQNVTFRCDPISEHNRLYWYRQTLGQGPEFLTYFQNEAQLEKSRLLSDRFSAERPKGSFSTLEIQRTEQGDSAMYLCASSYTGTPEPTGELFFGEGSRLTVL.

The J gene is TRBJ1-2, the V gene TRBV7-9; 8 bases line up with TRBD1. V lost 5 bases, J lost 4 bases, and 9 bases stayed unmatched. This CDR3 is 15 amino acids long. Germline CDR1 and CDR2: SEHNR and FQNEAQ (reference sequence). The CDR3 DNA sequence: TGTGCCAGCAGCGCTACCGGTGGACAGGGCTATGGCTACACCTTC. It translates to CASSATGGQGYGYTF.